The clone carrying this TCR beta chain was observed a few times. V lost 0 bases and J 5 bases, leaving 11 bases between the germline ends. In germline, CDR1 is LNHDA, CDR2 SQIVND (reference sequence). The CDR3 covers 15 residues. These data originate in a study of ipilimumab plus nivolumab after autologous stem cell transplantation. Study background: Median doses per patient: roughly five ipilimumab, 8 or 9 nivolumab. The myeloma group: high-risk transplant-naive, or relapse within 3 years after first autologous transplant.

Profiling relied on immunoSEQ multiplex PCR, and the TCRdb table lists in-frame clones only, not all of them. The top ten hold 0.7% to 1% of the sample, which has 43,000 or so clones, nearly 90% seen once. Patients got ipilimumab 1 mg/kg beginning 14 to 28 days post-transplant. Patients received nivolumab 3 mg/kg at weeks 1, 4, 7, 10, then fortnightly to week 26. This receptor was taken from a male donor with multiple myeloma. V is TRBV19 and J is TRBJ1-5, with D perhaps TRBD1 (5 bases). The sequencing used PBMCs, collected in a trial of ipilimumab plus nivolumab as post-transplant consolidation. The CDR3 here is CASSIDPRDYQPQHF. CDR3 DNA sequence: TGTGCCAGTAGTATAGATCCCAGGGACTATCAGCCCCAGCATTTT.